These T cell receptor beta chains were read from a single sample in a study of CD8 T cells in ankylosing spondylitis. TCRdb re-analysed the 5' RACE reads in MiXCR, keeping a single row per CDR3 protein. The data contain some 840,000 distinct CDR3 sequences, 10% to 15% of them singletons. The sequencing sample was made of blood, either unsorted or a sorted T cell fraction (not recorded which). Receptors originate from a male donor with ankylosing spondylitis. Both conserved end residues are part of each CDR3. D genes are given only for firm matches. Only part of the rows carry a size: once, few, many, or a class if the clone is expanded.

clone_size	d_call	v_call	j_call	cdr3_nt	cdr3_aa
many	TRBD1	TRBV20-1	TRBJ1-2	TGCAGCGCCCGCGGGACAGGGGACTATGGCTACACCTTC	CSARGTGDYGYTF
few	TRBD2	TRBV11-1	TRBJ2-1	TGTGCCAGCAGCTTTCTAGCGGGAGGAAAACCGAGCTCCTACAATGAGCAGTTCTTC	CASSFLAGGKPSSYNEQFF
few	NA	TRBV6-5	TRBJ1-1	TGTGCCAGCAGTTACAACTACCTCTCAGAGGCAGCTTTCTTT	CASSYNYLSEAAFF
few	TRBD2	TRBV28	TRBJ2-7	TGTGCCAGCCGTTGGGCTAGCGGGAAGTACGAGCAGTACTTC	CASRWASGKYEQYF
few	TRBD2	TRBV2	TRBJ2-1	TGTGCCAGCAACCTGGGACTAGCGGGGAATGAGCAGTTCTTC	CASNLGLAGNEQFF
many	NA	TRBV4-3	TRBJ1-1	TGCGCCAGCAGCCGGAATGTGGGGACTGAAGCTTTCTTT	CASSRNVGTEAFF
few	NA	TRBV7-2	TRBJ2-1	TGTGCCAGCAGCTTAGAATGGGTTAGCAGTCTCAATGAGCAGTTCTTC	CASSLEWVSSLNEQFF
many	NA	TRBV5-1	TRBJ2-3	TGCGCCAGCAGCTTGGCCGGCAACACAGATACGCAGTATTTT	CASSLAGNTDTQYF
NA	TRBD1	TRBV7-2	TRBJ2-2	TGTGCCAGCAATCGACAGGGCCCGAACACCGGGGAGCTGTTTTTT	CASNRQGPNTGELFF
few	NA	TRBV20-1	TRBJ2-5	TGCAGTGCGCGGACAGCCCCACAAGAGACCCAGTACTTC	CSARTAPQETQYF
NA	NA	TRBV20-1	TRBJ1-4	TGCAGTGTGGAGGCAGCAACTAATGAAAAACTGTTTTTT	CSVEAATNEKLFF
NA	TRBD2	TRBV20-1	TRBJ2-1	TGCAGTGCTAGTTGGACTAGCGGGAGGAGCTCCTACAATGAGCAGTTCTTC	CSASWTSGRSSYNEQFF
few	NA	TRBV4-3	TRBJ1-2	TGCGCCAGCAGCCGGGTCTGGGACGGGGCCAACTATGGCTACACCTTC	CASSRVWDGANYGYTF
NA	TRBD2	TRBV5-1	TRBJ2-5	TGCGCCAGCAGCGCGGGGGGGGTCGGAGAGACCCAGTACTTC	CASSAGGVGETQYF
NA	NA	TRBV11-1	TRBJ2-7	TGTGCCAGCAGCTTAGCAACCGGGGGGCGATCCTACGAGCAGTACTTC	CASSLATGGRSYEQYF
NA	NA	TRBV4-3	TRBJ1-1	TGCGCCAGCAGCCAAGATTCCCGGGCGAACACTGAAGCTTTCTTT	CASSQDSRANTEAFF
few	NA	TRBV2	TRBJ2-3	TGTGCCAGCAAATACACAAGGGGTACGCAGTATTTT	CASKYTRGTQYF
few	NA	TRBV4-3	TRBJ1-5	TGCGCCAGCAGCCAAGCCGCTAATCAGCCCCAGCATTTT	CASSQAANQPQHF
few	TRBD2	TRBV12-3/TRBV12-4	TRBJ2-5	TGTGCCAGCAGCCCCGGACTAGCGGGGGGCGCGTACCAAGAGACCCAGTACTTC	CASSPGLAGGAYQETQYF
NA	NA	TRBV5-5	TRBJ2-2	TGTGCCAGCAGCCAGACCGGGGGGAACACCGGGGAGCTGTTTTTT	CASSQTGGNTGELFF
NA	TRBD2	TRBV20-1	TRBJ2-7	TGCAGTGCTGAAAGGACTAGCGGGGGATTATACGAGCAGTACTTC	CSAERTSGGLYEQYF
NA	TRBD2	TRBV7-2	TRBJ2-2	TGTGCCAGCAGCGGGTCCGGGACTATCCGCACCGGGGAGCTGTTTTTT	CASSGSGTIRTGELFF
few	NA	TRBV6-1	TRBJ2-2	TGTGCCAGCAACATGGGGCGGAGAAACACCGGGGAGCTGTTTTTT	CASNMGRRNTGELFF
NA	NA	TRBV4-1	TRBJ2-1	TGCGCCAGCAGTCGAGGGGGAGGGGCCGACAGGTCCTACAATGAGCAGTTCTTC	CASSRGGGADRSYNEQFF
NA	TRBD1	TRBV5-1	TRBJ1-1	TGCGCCAGCAGCTTCTCTCAGGGGGCGGTGAACACTGAAGCTTTCTTT	CASSFSQGAVNTEAFF
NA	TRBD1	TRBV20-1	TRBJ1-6	TGCAGTGCCCACAGGGGGTTCTATTCACCCCTCCACTTT	CSAHRGFYSPLHF
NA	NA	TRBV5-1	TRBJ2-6	TGCGCCAGCAGCTTAGGGGGTCTCACCGGCGGCGTCCTGACTTTC	CASSLGGLTGGVLTF
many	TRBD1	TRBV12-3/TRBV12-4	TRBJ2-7	TGTGCCAGCAGTTTCAGGGGGTTTTACGAGCAGTACTTC	CASSFRGFYEQYF
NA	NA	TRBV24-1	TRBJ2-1	TGTGCCACCAGTGACTCTTACAATGAGCAGTTCTTC	CATSDSYNEQFF